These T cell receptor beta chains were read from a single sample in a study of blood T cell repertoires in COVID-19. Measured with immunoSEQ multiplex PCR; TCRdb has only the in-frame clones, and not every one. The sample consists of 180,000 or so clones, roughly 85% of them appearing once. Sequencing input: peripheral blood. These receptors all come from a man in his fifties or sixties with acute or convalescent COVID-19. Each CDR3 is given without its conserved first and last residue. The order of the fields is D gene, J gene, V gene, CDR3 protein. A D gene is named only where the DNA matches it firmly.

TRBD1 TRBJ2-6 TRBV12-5 ASGATGGGGANVLT
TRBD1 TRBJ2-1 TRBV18 ASTSAGTGGNNEQF
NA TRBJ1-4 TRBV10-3 AISESGQGEEKLF
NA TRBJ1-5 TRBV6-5 ASRPAGARNQPQH
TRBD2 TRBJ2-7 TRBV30 AWRPPLAGLYEQY
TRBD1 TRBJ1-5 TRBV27 ASSLVTGVANQPQH
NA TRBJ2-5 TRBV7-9 ASSPDRKETQY
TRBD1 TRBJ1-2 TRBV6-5 ASGTGYGYT
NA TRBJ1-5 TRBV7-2 ASSLSLRANQPQH
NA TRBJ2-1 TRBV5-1 ASSLAVGGYNEQF
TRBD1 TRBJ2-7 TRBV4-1 ASSPGQGVYEQY
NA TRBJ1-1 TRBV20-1 SARPRAEAF
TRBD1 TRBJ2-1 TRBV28 ASLAGGQGANEQF
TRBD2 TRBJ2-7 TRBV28 ASSVTSGGSYEQY
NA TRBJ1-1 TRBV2 ASSALGPNTEAF
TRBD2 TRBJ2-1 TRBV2 ASRPSGSGYNEQF
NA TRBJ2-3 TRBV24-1 ATRDFGAGYSTTDTQY
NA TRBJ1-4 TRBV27 ARIWKRDEKLF
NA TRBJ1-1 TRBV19 ASNHPRYNKGNTEAF
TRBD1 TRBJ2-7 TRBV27 ASRRQGVTYEQY
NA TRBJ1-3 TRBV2 ASSGARGTGNTIY
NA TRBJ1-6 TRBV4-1 ASSPTEVRGNSPLH
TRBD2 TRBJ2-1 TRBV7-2 ASSLGLSGSAEQF
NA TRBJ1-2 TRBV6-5 ASSYSSVRGYT
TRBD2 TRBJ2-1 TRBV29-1 SVPRGSGRNYEQF
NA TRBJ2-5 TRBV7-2 ASSLSSGQETQY
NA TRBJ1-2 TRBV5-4 ASSLDGIYGYT
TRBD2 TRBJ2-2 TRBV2 ASRGTSGRNTGELF
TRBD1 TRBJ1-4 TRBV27 ASSFQGANEKLF
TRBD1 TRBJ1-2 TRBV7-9 ASSWGQGSGYT
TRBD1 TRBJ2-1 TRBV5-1 ASSFQGAASYNEQF
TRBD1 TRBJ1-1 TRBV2 ASRLGQGYTEAF
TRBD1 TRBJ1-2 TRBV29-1 SVLQGTYGYT
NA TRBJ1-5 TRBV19 ASSPGFSNQPQH
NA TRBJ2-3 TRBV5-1 ASSARPSSTDTQY
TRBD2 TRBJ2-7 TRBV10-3 AIRGTSGYEQY
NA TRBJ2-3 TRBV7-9 ASSLGGNPDTQY
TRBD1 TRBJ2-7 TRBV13 ASSQSGQGDYEQY
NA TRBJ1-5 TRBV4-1 ASSQPDGGGNQPQH
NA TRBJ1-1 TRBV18 ASSSRHSGGGTEAF
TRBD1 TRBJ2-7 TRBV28 ASTPRDRVAYEQY
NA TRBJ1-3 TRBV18 ASSAGGIAGNTIY
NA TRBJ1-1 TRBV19 ASTQGQSVSEAF
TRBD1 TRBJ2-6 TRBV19 ASSKGQGAYGANVLT
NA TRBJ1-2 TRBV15 ATSRGSPLLDSGYT
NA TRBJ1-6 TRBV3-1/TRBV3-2 ASRPRDTDNSPLH
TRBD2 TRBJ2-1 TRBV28 ASSLSGRKGEQF
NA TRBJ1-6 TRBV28 ASSLLLPSSNSPLH
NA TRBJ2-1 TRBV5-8 ASLSGYNEQF
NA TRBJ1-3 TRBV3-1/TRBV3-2 ASSQVSSGNTIY
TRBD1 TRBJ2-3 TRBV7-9 ASSTGTGEADTQY
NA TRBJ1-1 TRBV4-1 ASSIGGGDARTEAF
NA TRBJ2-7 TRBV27 ASSLSAYRGGNSYEQY
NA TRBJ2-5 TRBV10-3 AISESAGVGTQY
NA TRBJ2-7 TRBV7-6 ASSLTTGGTYEQY
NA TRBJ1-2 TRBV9 ASSVESADYGYT
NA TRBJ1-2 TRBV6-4 ASSDSPGLNYGYT
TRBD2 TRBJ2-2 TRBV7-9 ASSLTRLAGGSNTGELF
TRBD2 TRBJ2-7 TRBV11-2 ASSSWTSPYEQY
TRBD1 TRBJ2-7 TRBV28 ASRSPTGVTQY